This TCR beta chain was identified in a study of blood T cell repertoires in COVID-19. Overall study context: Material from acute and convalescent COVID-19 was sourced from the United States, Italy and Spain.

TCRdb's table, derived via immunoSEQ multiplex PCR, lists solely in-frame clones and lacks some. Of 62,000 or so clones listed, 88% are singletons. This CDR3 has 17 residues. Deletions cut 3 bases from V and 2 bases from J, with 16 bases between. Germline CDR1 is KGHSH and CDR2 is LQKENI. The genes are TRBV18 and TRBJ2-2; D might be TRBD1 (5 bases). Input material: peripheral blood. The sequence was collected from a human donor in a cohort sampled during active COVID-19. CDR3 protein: CASSPQGIALNTGELFF. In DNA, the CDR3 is TGTGCCAGCTCACCCCAGGGTATTGCCCTAAACACCGGGGAGCTGTTTTTT.